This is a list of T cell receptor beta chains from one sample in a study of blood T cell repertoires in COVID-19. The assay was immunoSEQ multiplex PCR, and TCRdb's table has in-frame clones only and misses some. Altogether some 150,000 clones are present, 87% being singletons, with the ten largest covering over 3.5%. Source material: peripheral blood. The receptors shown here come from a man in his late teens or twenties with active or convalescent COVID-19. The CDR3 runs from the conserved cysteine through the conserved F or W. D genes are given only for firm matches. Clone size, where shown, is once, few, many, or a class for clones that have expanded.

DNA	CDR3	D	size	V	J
TGTGCCAGCAGCCAGGGTTTCGGGACTAGTATAAATGAGCAGTTCTTC	CASSQGFGTSINEQFF	TRBD2	-	TRBV4-2	TRBJ2-1
TGTGCCAGCAGCCCGGGACTAGCGGGGGTATGGCAGACCCAGTACTTC	CASSPGLAGVWQTQYF	TRBD2	-	TRBV6-2/TRBV6-3	TRBJ2-5
TGTGCCAGCAGCTTATCACCCACAGGGGACTCCTACGAGCAGTACTTC	CASSLSPTGDSYEQYF	TRBD1	-	TRBV7-9	TRBJ2-7
TGTGCCACCAGCATTTCGACAGGGGTGTATTCACCCCTCCACTTT	CATSISTGVYSPLHF	TRBD1	-	TRBV15	TRBJ1-6
TGTGCCAGCAGCTTGGGCGGGGGCTGGGACACAGATACGCAGTATTTT	CASSLGGGWDTDTQYF	-	once	TRBV7-6	TRBJ2-3
TGTGCCAGCAGTCTCACAGGGGCCCCTAACTATGGCTACACCTTC	CASSLTGAPNYGYTF	TRBD1	-	TRBV6-5	TRBJ1-2
TGTGCCAGCTCACCACCGATTGGGACAGGGACTGAAAAACTGTTTTTT	CASSPPIGTGTEKLFF	TRBD1	-	TRBV18	TRBJ1-4
TGCGCCAGCAGGACTAGCGGGACCAACTACAATGAGCAGTTCTTC	CASRTSGTNYNEQFF	TRBD2	-	TRBV10-2	TRBJ2-1
TGCAGTGCTAGTGAGCTGACATACAATGAGCAGTTCTTC	CSASELTYNEQFF	-	-	TRBV20-1	TRBJ2-1
TGTGCCAGTAGGCCATCCACGGGACTGTACACTGAAGCTTTCTTT	CASRPSTGLYTEAFF	-	-	TRBV19	TRBJ1-1
TGTGCCAGCAGCTTAGTGCAGGGGGGAACGCAAGAGACCCAGTACTTC	CASSLVQGGTQETQYF	-	-	TRBV7-8	TRBJ2-5
TGTGCCGGCCGGGACAGGGGGCGCGGTTGGGAGACCCAGTACTTC	CAGRDRGRGWETQYF	TRBD1	once	TRBV3-1/TRBV3-2	TRBJ2-5
TGTGCCAGCAGTTTATGGGACAGACTTGAAGCTTTCTTT	CASSLWDRLEAFF	TRBD1	-	TRBV12-3/TRBV12-4	TRBJ1-1
TGTGCCAGCAAGGTCGCAGGGGACTCTGGGGCCAACGTCCTGACTTTC	CASKVAGDSGANVLTF	-	few	TRBV27	TRBJ2-6
TGTGCCAGCAGCTCCCAGGGGCAGAACACCGGGGAGCTGTTTTTT	CASSSQGQNTGELFF	-	once	TRBV7-3	TRBJ2-2
TGCAGCGTTGATGTGACAGACGATGAAGCTTTCTTT	CSVDVTDDEAFF	-	-	TRBV29-1	TRBJ1-1
TGTGCCAGCAGCTTAGTAGGGACAACTGGAAACACCATATATTTT	CASSLVGTTGNTIYF	-	-	TRBV7-2	TRBJ1-3
TGCGCCAGCAGCCAAGAAGGTCCACTAGGCGAGCAGTTCTTC	CASSQEGPLGEQFF	-	-	TRBV4-3	TRBJ2-1
TGTGCCAGCAGCGGGGGGGACCCACTTTCCATAGAGCAGTACTTC	CASSGGDPLSIEQYF	-	few	TRBV9	TRBJ2-7
TGTGCCAGCAACGGGGGAGGAGGTCAAGAGACCCAGTACTTC	CASNGGGGQETQYF	-	-	TRBV9	TRBJ2-5
TGTGCCAGCTCGGAGGGGGGGCGCCATGAGCAGTTCTTC	CASSEGGRHEQFF	-	-	TRBV5-6	TRBJ2-1
TGTGCCAGCAGCTTAAAGGGGGAAGATTCACCCCTCCACTTT	CASSLKGEDSPLHF	-	-	TRBV7-3	TRBJ1-6
TGTGCCAGCAGCTGGCCGGGACTAGCGGGAGTGGGGGGCACAGATACGCAGTATTTT	CASSWPGLAGVGGTDTQYF	TRBD2	-	TRBV5-6	TRBJ2-3
TGTGCCAGCAGCCTAAAAACCGGACTCCAATTCTACGAGCAGTACTTC	CASSLKTGLQFYEQYF	-	-	TRBV11-2	TRBJ2-7
TGTGCCAGCAGCTCCCCGACACTGAACACTGAAGCTTTCTTT	CASSSPTLNTEAFF	-	-	TRBV5-4	TRBJ1-1
TGTGCCAGCAGTCCCGGGACTAGCGAATCCTACGAGCAGTACTTC	CASSPGTSESYEQYF	TRBD2	once	TRBV7-3	TRBJ2-7
TGTGCCACCAGTGATTCCCGAAGGGGACACGATAACTATGGCTACACCTTC	CATSDSRRGHDNYGYTF	-	-	TRBV24-1	TRBJ1-2
TGCGCCAGCAGCCAAGTCGCAGGGTCTGGAAACACCATATATTTT	CASSQVAGSGNTIYF	-	once	TRBV4-1	TRBJ1-3
TGTGCCAGTAGTCCCTGGACAGTGGGCCGGGAGCTGTTTTTT	CASSPWTVGRELFF	-	-	TRBV19	TRBJ2-2
TGTGCCAGCAGCGGGGGTTCGGGACTAGCCCCCGGGGAAGATACGCAGTATTTT	CASSGGSGLAPGEDTQYF	TRBD2	-	TRBV5-4	TRBJ2-3
TGTGCCAGCTCACCACACCCAGGAGGGTCCACCGGGGAGCTGTTTTTT	CASSPHPGGSTGELFF	-	-	TRBV18	TRBJ2-2
TGTGCCATCAGCGGGTACCGGGACAGGGTCGTGGGCTACACCTTC	CAISGYRDRVVGYTF	TRBD1	-	TRBV10-3	TRBJ1-2
TGTGCCAGCAGCCCCAAGGGGGATAATTCACCCCTCCACTTT	CASSPKGDNSPLHF	-	-	TRBV5-5	TRBJ1-6
TGTGCCAGCAGCCCCGGACTGCTTAATGAAAAACTGTTTTTT	CASSPGLLNEKLFF	-	-	TRBV5-4	TRBJ1-4
TGTGCCAGCAGTTTTTGGGGTGACAGGTTTTCCACAGATACGCAGTATTTT	CASSFWGDRFSTDTQYF	-	-	TRBV27	TRBJ2-3
TGCAGCGTTGAACCCCGGACAGACTACAATGAGCAGTTCTTC	CSVEPRTDYNEQFF	-	-	TRBV29-1	TRBJ2-1
TGTGCCACCAGCCCTCAAAGGGGGCAACGCTATGGCTACACCTTC	CATSPQRGQRYGYTF	TRBD1	few	TRBV15	TRBJ1-2
TGTGCCACCAGTGACGTCGGGGAAGCAGATACGCAGTATTTT	CATSDVGEADTQYF	-	-	TRBV24-1	TRBJ2-3
TGTGCCAGCAGCTTTACTAGCGTAGGCACAGATACGCAGTATTTT	CASSFTSVGTDTQYF	TRBD2	-	TRBV5-4	TRBJ2-3
TGTGCCAGCAGCCCCGGGACATCTCTCTCCTACGAGCAGTACTTC	CASSPGTSLSYEQYF	-	-	TRBV9	TRBJ2-7
TGTGCCTGGAGAACCGCTAGCGGGAGCAATGAGCAGTTCTTC	CAWRTASGSNEQFF	TRBD2	-	TRBV30	TRBJ2-1
TGTGCCAGCAGCTCTCAGGGGGCTTCCTACAATGAGCAGTTCTTC	CASSSQGASYNEQFF	TRBD1	-	TRBV2	TRBJ2-1